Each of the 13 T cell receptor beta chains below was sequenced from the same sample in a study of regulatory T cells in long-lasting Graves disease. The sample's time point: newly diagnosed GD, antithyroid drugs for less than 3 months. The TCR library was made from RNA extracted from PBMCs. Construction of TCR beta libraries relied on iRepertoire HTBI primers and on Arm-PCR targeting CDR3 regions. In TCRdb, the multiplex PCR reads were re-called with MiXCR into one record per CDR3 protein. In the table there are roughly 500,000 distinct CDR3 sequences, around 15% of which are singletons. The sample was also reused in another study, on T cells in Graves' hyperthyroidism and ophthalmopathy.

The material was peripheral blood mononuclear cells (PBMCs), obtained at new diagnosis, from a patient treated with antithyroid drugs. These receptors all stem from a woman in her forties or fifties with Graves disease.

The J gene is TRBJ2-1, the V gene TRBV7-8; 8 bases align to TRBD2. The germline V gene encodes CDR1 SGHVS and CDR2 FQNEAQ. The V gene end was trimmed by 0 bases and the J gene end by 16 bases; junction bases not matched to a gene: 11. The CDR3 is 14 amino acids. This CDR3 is CASSLAGLLAEEFF. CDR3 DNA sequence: TGTGCCAGCAGCTTAGCTGGACTACTAGCGGAGGAATTCTTC.

CDR3 in amino acids: CASSEARNTEAFF. CDR3 nucleotides: TGTGCCAGCAGTGAAGCGCGGAACACTGAAGCTTTCTTT. The rearrangement joins TRBV6-1 to TRBJ1-1; D gene uncertain. This CDR3 is built from 13 residues. Germline V gives CDR1 MNHNS, CDR2 SASEGT. Trimming took 0 bases from V and 1 from J, leaving 3 bases between them.

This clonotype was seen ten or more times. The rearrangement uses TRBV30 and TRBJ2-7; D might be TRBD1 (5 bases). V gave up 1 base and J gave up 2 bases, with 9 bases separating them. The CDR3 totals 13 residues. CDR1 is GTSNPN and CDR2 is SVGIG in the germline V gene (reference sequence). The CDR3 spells CAWSEVRAYEQYF. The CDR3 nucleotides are TGTGCCTGGAGTGAGGTCAGGGCCTACGAGCAGTACTTC.

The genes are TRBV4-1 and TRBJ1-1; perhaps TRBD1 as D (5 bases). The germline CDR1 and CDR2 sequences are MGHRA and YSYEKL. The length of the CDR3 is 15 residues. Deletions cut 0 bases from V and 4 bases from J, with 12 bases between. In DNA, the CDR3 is TGCGCCAGCAGCCAAGATGGGACCGGGGGCACTGAAGCTTTCTTT. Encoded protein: CASSQDGTGGTEAFF.

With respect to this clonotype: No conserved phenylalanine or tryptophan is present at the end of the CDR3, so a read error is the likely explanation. The CDR3: CASTTGLAKNIQYL. CDR3 bases: TGTGCCAGCACCACAGGTTTAGCCAAAAACATTCAGTACCTC. The rearrangement links TRBV12-3 or TRBV12-4 to TRBJ2-4; TRBD1 is a possible D gene (5 bases). The CDR3 is 14 residues long. V was trimmed by 7 bases and J by 0 bases, leaving 10 bases between them.

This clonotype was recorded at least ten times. CDR3 bases: TGTCCCCGAGAGAGTGATGGGGAGTTTAGCACAGATACGCAGTATTTT. As protein: CPRESDGEFSTDTQYF. The chain carries TRBV12-5 and TRBJ2-3; D may be TRBD2 (5 bases). From germline, CDR1 is LGHNT and CDR2 FRNRAP. The CDR3 sequence is 16 residues long.

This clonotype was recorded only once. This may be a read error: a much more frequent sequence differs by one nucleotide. CDR3 DNA: TGTGCCAGCAGCCACGGACAGGGGGCGAGCTCCTACGAGCAGTTCTTC. Translated: CASSHGQGASSYEQFF. The chain is built from TRBV3-1 and TRBJ2-1, with TRBD1 identical over 11 bases. Germline V gives CDR1 LGHDT, CDR2 YNNKEL (reference sequence). Trimming cost V 3 bases and J 10 bases; bases outside gene matches: 11. CDR3 size: 16 residues.

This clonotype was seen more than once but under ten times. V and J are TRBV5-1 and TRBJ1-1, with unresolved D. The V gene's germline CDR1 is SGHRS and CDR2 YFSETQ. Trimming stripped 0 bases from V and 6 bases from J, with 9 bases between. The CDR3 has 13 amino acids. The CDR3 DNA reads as TGCGCCAGCAGCTTGGTCGAAAATTCTGAAGCTTTCTTT. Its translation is CASSLVENSEAFF.

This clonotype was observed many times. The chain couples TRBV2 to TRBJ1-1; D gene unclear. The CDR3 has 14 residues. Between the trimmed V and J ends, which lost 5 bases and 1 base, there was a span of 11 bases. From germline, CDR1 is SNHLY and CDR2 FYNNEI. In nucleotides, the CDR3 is TGTGCCAGCAGTCTAAGCTTGGAGAACACTGAAGCTTTCTTT. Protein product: CASSLSLENTEAFF.

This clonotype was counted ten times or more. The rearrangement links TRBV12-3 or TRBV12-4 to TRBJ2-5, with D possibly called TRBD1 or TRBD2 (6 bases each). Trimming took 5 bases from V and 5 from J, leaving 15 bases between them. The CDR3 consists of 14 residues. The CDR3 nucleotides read TGTGCCAGCAGTCTTCATGGGGGGCTGGAGACCCAGTACTTC. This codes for CASSLHGGLETQYF.

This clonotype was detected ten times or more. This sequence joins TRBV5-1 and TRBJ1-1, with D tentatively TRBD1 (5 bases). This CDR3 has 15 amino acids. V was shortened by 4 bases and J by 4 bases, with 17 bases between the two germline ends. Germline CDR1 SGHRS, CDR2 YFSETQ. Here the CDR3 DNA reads TGCGCCAGCAGCGGCGGACAAAATATAGGCACTGAAGCTTTCTTT. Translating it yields CASSGGQNIGTEAFF.

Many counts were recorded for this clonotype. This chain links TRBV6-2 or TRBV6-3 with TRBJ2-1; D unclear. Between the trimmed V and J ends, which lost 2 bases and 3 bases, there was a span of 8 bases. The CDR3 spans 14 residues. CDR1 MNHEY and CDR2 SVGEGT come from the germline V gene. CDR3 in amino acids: CASSYINLYNEQFF. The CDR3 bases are TGTGCCAGCAGTTACATAAACCTCTACAATGAGCAGTTCTTC.

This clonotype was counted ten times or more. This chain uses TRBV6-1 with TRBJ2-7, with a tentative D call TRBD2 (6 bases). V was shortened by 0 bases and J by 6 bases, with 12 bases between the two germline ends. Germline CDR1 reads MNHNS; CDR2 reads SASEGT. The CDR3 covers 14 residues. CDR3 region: CASSEAGLRREQYF. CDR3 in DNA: TGTGCCAGCAGTGAAGCGGGACTGCGTCGCGAGCAGTACTTC.